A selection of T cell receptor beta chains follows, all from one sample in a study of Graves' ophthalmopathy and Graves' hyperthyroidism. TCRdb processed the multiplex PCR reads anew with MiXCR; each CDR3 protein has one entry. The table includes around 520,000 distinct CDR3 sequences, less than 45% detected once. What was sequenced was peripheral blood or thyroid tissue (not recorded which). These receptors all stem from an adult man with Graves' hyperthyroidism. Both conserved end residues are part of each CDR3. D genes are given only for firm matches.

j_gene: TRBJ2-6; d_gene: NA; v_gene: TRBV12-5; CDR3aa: CASTTDGANVLTF
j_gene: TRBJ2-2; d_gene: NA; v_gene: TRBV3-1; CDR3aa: CASSQQGHSTGELFF
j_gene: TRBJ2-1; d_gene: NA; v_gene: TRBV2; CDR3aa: CASSDSVSYNEQFF
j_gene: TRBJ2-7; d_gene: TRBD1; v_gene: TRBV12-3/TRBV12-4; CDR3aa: CASSSRTGLTAYEQYF
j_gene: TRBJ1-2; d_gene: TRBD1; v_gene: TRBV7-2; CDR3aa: CASSLERSGGNYGYTF
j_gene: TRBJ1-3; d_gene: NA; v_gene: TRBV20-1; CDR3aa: CSARSSSGNTIYF
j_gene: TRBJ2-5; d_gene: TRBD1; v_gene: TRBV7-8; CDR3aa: CASSKQGASLETQYF
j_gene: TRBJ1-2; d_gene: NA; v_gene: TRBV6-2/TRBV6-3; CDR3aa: CASSEGTLNYGYTF
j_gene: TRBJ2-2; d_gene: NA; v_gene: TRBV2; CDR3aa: CASSSRRGRGTGELFF
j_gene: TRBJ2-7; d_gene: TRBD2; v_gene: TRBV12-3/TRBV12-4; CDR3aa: CASSPPGLASSYEQYF
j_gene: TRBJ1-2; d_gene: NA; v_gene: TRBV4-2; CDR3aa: CASSQEPQANYGYTF
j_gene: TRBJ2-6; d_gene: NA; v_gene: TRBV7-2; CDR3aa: CASSPYLRQTGANVLTF
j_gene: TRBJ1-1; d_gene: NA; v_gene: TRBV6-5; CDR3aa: CASSYSVGMNTEAFF
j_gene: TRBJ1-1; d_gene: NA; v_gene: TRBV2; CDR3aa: CASGVSMNTEAFF
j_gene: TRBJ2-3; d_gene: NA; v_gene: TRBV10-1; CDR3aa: CASSEGPTRGDTQYF
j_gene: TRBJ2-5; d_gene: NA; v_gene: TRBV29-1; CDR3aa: CSVEEGPRGLFQETQYF
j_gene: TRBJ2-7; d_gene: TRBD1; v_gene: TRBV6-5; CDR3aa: CASSYYGQGLTYEQYF
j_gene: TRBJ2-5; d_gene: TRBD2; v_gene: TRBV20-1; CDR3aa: CSASSLAGQRGRKETQYF
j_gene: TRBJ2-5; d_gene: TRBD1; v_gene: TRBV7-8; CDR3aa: CASSLAWTGGVETQYF
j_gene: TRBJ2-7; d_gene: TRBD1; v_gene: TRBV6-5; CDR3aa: CASSPTGVGTYEQYF
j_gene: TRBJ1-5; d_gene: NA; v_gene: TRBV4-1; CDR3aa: CASSQEDSNQPQHF
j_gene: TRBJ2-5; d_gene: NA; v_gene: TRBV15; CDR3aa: CASLEGGETQYF
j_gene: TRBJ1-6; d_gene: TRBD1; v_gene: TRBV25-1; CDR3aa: CASSVGTGIYNSPLHF
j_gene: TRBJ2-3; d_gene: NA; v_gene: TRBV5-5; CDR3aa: CASSLLDTDTQYF
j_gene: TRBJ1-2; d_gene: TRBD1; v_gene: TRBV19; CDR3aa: CASSIGQDYGYTF
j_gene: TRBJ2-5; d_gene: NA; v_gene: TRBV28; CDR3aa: CASSFNPQETQYF
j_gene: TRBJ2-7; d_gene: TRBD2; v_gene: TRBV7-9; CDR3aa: CASSQPGTSGNYEQYF
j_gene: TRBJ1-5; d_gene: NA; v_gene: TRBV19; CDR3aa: CASSILPGQNGQPQHF
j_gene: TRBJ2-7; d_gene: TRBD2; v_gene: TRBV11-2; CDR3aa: CASRATLAGADEQYF
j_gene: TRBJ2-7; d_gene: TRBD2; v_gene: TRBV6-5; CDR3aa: CASSYRTSGGTYEQYF
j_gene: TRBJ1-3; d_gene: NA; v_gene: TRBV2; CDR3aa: CASRRGGQGSGNTIYF
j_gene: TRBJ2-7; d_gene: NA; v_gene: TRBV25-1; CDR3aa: CASTTGFYEQYF
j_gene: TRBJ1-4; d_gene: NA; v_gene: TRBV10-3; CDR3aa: CAISESTEKLFF
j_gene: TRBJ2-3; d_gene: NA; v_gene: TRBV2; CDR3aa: CASIAGATDTQYF
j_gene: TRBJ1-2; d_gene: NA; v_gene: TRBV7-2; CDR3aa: CASSHWGTGYIF
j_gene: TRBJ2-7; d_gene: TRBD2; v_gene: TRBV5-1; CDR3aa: CASVSREGGIYEQYF
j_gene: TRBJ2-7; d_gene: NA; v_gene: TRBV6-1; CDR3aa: CASSFGLVLYEQYF
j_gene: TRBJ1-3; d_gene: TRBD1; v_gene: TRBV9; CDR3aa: CASSQGQGFSGNTIYF
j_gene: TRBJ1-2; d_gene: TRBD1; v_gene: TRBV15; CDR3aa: CATSSLAGGQRGYTF
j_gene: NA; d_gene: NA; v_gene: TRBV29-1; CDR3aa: CSEVGYNEQFF